This T cell receptor (beta chain) was identified during a study of blood T cell repertoires in COVID-19. Study-level background: From T cells, B-cell-depleted T cells, or PBMCs came the material, which was cDNA or gDNA.

CDR3 length: 19 residues. Germline CDR1 is KGHDR and CDR2 is SFDVKD. With 4 bases clipped from V and 0 bases from J, the junction kept 14 bases outside the gene matches. Original handling: Estimation of nucleated cell counts relied on the amplification of reference gene primers. Profiled with immunoSEQ multiplex PCR; TCRdb holds only in-frame clones, not every one. Clone size and the V and J calls come from that table; the DNA yielded D and trimming. Of fewer than 200,000 clones in the sample, about 83% were seen once. Sample: peripheral blood. The clonotype comes from a man in his forties who had recovered from COVID-19. The gene calls are TRBV24-1 and TRBJ2-1; TRBD2 agrees at 7 bases. The chain's CDR3 is CATSDYGLGGYSSYNEQFF. CDR3 nucleotide sequence: TGTGCCACCAGTGACTATGGACTAGGCGGCTATAGCTCCTACAATGAGCAGTTCTTC.